These 15 T cell receptor beta chains share one sample of origin, sequenced in a study of control samples from healthy donors and cancer patients. This table comes from immunoSEQ multiplex PCR, and its TCRdb copy is limited to in-frame clones, with some not included. The sample lists some 120,000 clones, 75% to 95% occurring once. The sample comprised blood. These receptors were taken from a man younger than 35 in good health.

The chain recombines TRBV4-1 with TRBJ1-4; tentative D call: TRBD1 (6 bases). Trimming stripped 6 bases from V and 2 bases from J, with 10 bases between. CDR3 size: 14 residues. CDR1 is MGHRA, CDR2 YSYEKL, per germline. DNA for the CDR3: TGCGCCAGCAGACCCGACAGGACTAATGAAAAACTGTTTTTT. Residues: CASRPDRTNEKLFF.

The genes are TRBV7-2 and TRBJ2-5; 14 positions agree with TRBD2. Losses at the gene ends were 5 bases for V and 5 bases for J; bases not matched to a gene: 4. CDR1 and CDR2 (germline): SGHTA, FQGNSA. The CDR3 has 15 amino acids. In nucleotides, the CDR3 is TGTGCCAGCAGCCAGACTAGCGGGAGGGTGGAGACCCAGTACTTC. Protein: CASSQTSGRVETQYF.

The gene calls are TRBV2 and TRBJ1-1; 8 nucleotides agree with TRBD1. CDR3 length equals 18 residues. Unmatched junction bases numbered 17, after V lost 6 bases and J lost 2 bases. CDR1 and CDR2 (germline): SNHLY, FYNNEI. The CDR3 protein is CASSELGQGSGPNTEAFF. The DNA of the CDR3 is TGTGCCAGCAGCGAACTTGGACAGGGAAGCGGCCCCAACACTGAAGCTTTCTTT. The full variable domain, rest sourced from reference TRBV2 and TRBJ1-1, is EPEVTQTPSHQVTQMGQEVILRCVPISNHLYFYWYRQILGQKVEFLVSFYNNEISEKSEIFDDQFSVERPDGSNFTLKIRSTKLEDSAMYFCASSELGQGSGPNTEAFFGQGTRLTVV.

V and J are TRBV20-1 and TRBJ1-2; TRBD1 might be the D (6 bases). Germline lookup yields CDR1 DFQATT and CDR2 SNEGSKA (reference sequence). V was shortened by 3 bases and J by 4 bases, with 15 bases between the two germline ends. The CDR3 totals 14 residues. The CDR3 nucleotides are TGCAGTGCTAGTGTTACGGGACAAGGCTATGGCTACACCTTC. It translates to CSASVTGQGYGYTF.

The CDR3: CASSTEGPEAFF. DNA for the CDR3: TGTGCCAGCTCAACCGAGGGACCTGAAGCTTTCTTT. The chain carries TRBV18 and TRBJ1-1; D is perhaps TRBD1 (5 bases). The germline gives CDR1 KGHSH, CDR2 LQKENI. Trimming took 5 bases from V and 6 from J, leaving 10 bases between them. The CDR3 spans 12 residues.

CDR3 DNA: TGTGCCAGCAGGGACAATCTTCTAGGGCCCCAGCATTTT. It codes for CASRDNLLGPQHF. This chain links TRBV12-3 or TRBV12-4 with TRBJ1-5; TRBD1 might be the D (5 bases). V was shortened by 6 bases and J by 9 bases, with 15 bases between the two germline ends. The CDR3 has 13 amino acids.

The V gene is TRBV24-1, the J gene TRBJ2-5; TRBD2 is a possible D gene (6 bases). Germline assignment: CDR1 KGHDR and CDR2 SFDVKD. The V and J ends lost 2 bases and 5 bases respectively, with 17 bases between them. The CDR3 contains 16 residues. CDR3 in amino acids: CATSDSGGGRYETQYF. DNA for the CDR3: TGTGCCACCAGTGATTCGGGCGGAGGGAGATACGAGACCCAGTACTTC.

This chain uses TRBV7-2 with TRBJ1-2; D unresolved. With 4 bases removed from V and 4 bases from J, the gap between germline ends came to 7 bases. The CDR3 contains 12 residues. Germline CDR1 and CDR2: SGHTA and FQGNSA. The CDR3 DNA sequence: TGTGCCAGCAGCTCGTCGGGCTATGGCTACACCTTC. Its protein is CASSSSGYGYTF.

Written as DNA, the CDR3 is TGCAGCGTTGAGGACACCTCTAACTATGGCTACACCTTC. Its protein is CSVEDTSNYGYTF. The chain recombines TRBV29-1 with TRBJ1-2; D is possibly TRBD1 (5 bases). The CDR3 has 13 residues. Germline assignment: CDR1 SQVTM and CDR2 ANQGSEA. The germline V and J ends were trimmed by 3 bases and 0 bases, with 8 bases remaining between them. Full variable domain (missing parts from reference TRBV29-1 and TRBJ1-2): SAVISQKPSRDICQRGTSLTIQCQVDSQVTMMFWYRQQPGQSLTLIATANQGSEATYESGFVIDKFPISRPNLTFSTLTVSNMSPEDSSIYLCSVEDTSNYGYTFGSGTRLTVV.

A word on this clone: Germline and junction disagree at one end, which may indicate a read error. The CDR3 coding sequence is TGTGCCAGCTGTGAACAGGGATTTAACACTGAAGCTTTCTTT. It translates to CASCEQGFNTEAFF. V is TRBV2 and J is TRBJ1-1, with D possibly TRBD1 on 6 matching bases. Germline V gives CDR1 SNHLY, CDR2 FYNNEI. The CDR3 is 14 residues long.

The V call is TRBV30, the J call TRBJ2-5; the D is unclear. V shed 4 bases and J shed 3 bases, with 18 bases lying between them. The CDR3 totals 15 residues. Germline loops: CDR1 GTSNPN, CDR2 SVGIG (reference sequence). The CDR3 region is CAWTYGKLPKETQYF. CDR3 in DNA: TGTGCCTGGACTTACGGAAAACTTCCCAAAGAGACCCAGTACTTC.

CDR3 protein: CASSPQYTQETQYF. CDR3 in DNA: TGTGCCAGCAGCCCACAATACACCCAAGAGACCCAGTACTTC. This rearrangement joins TRBV11-2 to TRBJ2-5; D is ambiguous. Trimming shortened V by 5 bases and J by 1 base, and 11 bases separated the two germline ends. The germline CDR1 and CDR2 sequences are SGHAT and FQNNGV. The CDR3 has 14 amino acids.

This chain links TRBV12-5 with TRBJ2-7; TRBD2 aligns across 12 bases. Germline V gene data show CDR1 as LGHNT and CDR2 as FRNRAP. The CDR3 extends over 18 amino acids. With 7 bases clipped from V and 0 bases from J, the junction kept 13 bases outside the gene matches. CDR3 in DNA: TGTGCTAGTGCCCGGGGACTAGCGGGTTCCCCGAGCTCCTACGAGCAGTACTTC. Protein sequence: CASARGLAGSPSSYEQYF.

This chain uses TRBV7-6 with TRBJ1-4; a weak D match, TRBD1 (5 bases). V was cut by 1 base and J by 11 bases, with 11 bases left in between. The CDR3 sequence is 13 residues long. Germline values: CDR1 SGHVS, CDR2 FNYEAQ. The CDR3 sequence is CASSLEQGGKLFF. The CDR3 DNA is TGTGCCAGCAGCTTAGAGCAGGGAGGGAAACTGTTTTTT.

This rearrangement joins TRBV5-3 to TRBJ1-2; 11 positions agree with TRBD1. TRBV5-3 is an ORF for which the function is uncertain. The V gene end was trimmed by 4 bases and the J gene end by 7 bases; junction bases not matched to a gene: 18. This CDR3 is built from 18 residues. CDR3 amino acids: CARSHRRPGQGVDGGYTF. In nucleotides, the CDR3 is TGTGCCAGAAGCCATAGGAGGCCGGGACAGGGGGTTGATGGTGGCTACACCTTC.